Below are 16 T cell receptor beta chains sequenced from a single sample in a study of cytomegalovirus exposure and HLA in healthy donors. With 60 Vbeta and 13 Jbeta primers, the PCR was carried out. Some clones are missing from TCRdb's copy, which holds only in-frame ones; the method was immunoSEQ multiplex PCR. The sample yields 150,000 to 170,000 clones, more than 70% seen once. The specimen sequenced was PBMCs. Every receptor here comes from a woman in her forties in good health and CMV-seropositive.

In this sample, this clone turned up once. Different DNA sequences within this sample yield the same CDR3. The rearrangement uses TRBV7-2 and TRBJ2-1, with no clear D. In germline, CDR1 is SGHTA, CDR2 FQGNSA. The CDR3 has 12 residues. The V end was cut by 0 bases, the J end by 7 bases, with 4 bases between. The CDR3 DNA reads TGTGCCAGCAGCTTAGCGCTAAATGAGCAGTTCTTC. This codes for CASSLALNEQFF.

CDR3 amino acids: CASSLSAGSSYEQYF. The CDR3 nucleotides are TGCGCCAGCAGCTTGTCCGCAGGCAGCTCCTACGAGCAGTACTTC. This sequence joins TRBV5-1 and TRBJ2-7; D is undetermined. The CDR3 totals 15 residues. CDR1 is SGHRS and CDR2 is YFSETQ in the germline V gene. With 1 base removed from V and 0 bases from J, the gap between germline ends came to 11 bases.

This rearrangement joins TRBV7-3 to TRBJ2-2; D not resolved. In germline, CDR1 is SGHTA, CDR2 FQGTGA. The CDR3 contains 16 residues. Trimming stripped 1 base from V and 5 bases from J, with 14 bases between. CDR3 loop: CASSLNAPSLTGELFF. As DNA, the CDR3 is TGTGCCAGCAGCTTAAACGCCCCATCCCTAACCGGGGAGCTGTTTTTT.

The J gene is TRBJ2-1, the V gene TRBV28; D is ambiguous. The CDR3 spans 10 residues. Germline V gives CDR1 MDHEN, CDR2 SYDVKM. Trimming shortened V by 7 bases and J by 6 bases, and 4 bases separated the two germline ends. The CDR3 DNA reads as TGTGCCAGCACAGGCAATGAGCAGTTCTTC. It is translated as CASTGNEQFF.

This clone was picked up a small number of times. This chain joins TRBV29-1 and TRBJ2-7, with TRBD1 matching over 7 bases. The CDR3 runs 15 residues. Germline V lookup: CDR1 SQVTM, CDR2 ANQGSEA. The V and J ends lost 7 bases and 5 bases, in that order; junction bases with no gene match: 17. CDR3 DNA: TGCAGCGCTAAGACAGGGTCCTCCTGGCGGGACGAGCAGTACTTC. Translated, it gives CSAKTGSSWRDEQYF.

This clone has a single count. The CDR3 nucleotides read TGTGCCAGCGGAGGACAGGGGATGTACGAGCAGTACTTC. It encodes CASGGQGMYEQYF. The chain couples TRBV14 to TRBJ2-5; the match to TRBD1 covers 9 bases. With the DNA end fitting TRBJ2-7 better, the J assignment may be wrong. CDR1 is SGHDN, CDR2 FVKESK, per germline. There are 13 residues in the CDR3.

J is TRBJ2-3 and V is TRBV7-2, with D maybe TRBD2 (6 bases). CDR3 length: 14 amino acids. Germline values: CDR1 SGHTA, CDR2 FQGNSA. Trimming pared 1 base from V and 6 bases from J, leaving 11 bases between. CDR3: CASSLVGGPDTQYF. The DNA of the CDR3 is TGTGCCAGCAGCTTAGTCGGAGGGCCCGATACGCAGTATTTT.

V and J are TRBV11-3 and TRBJ2-1; the match to TRBD1 covers 8 bases. Trimming at V came to 6 bases and at J to 10 bases, leaving 5 bases not matched to a gene. The CDR3 loop spans 12 amino acids. The V gene's germline CDR1 is SGHNT and CDR2 YENEEA. As DNA, the CDR3 is TGTGCCAGCAGAGACAGGGGCTGGGAGCAGTTCTTC. This translates into CASRDRGWEQFF. Complete variable domain (other parts from reference TRBV11-3 and TRBJ2-1): EAGVVQSPRYKIIEKKQPVAFWCNPISGHNTLYWYLQNLGQGPELLIRYENEEAVDDSQLPKDRFSAERLKGVDSTLKIQPAELGDSAVYLCASRDRGWEQFFGPGTRLTVL.

The V and J genes are TRBV9 and TRBJ1-1, with TRBD1 as a possible D gene (5 bases). V dropped 1 base and J dropped 5 bases, with 12 bases sitting between them. The germline gives CDR1 SGDLS, CDR2 YYNGEE. The CDR3 sequence is 14 residues long. This CDR3 reads CASSVTGLATEAFF. In DNA form, the CDR3 reads TGTGCCAGCAGCGTAACAGGTTTGGCTACTGAAGCTTTCTTT.

The rearrangement links TRBV7-8 to TRBJ1-2, with 11 nucleotides matching TRBD1. Germline CDR1 and CDR2: SGHVS and FQNEAQ. CDR3 length equals 15 residues. The trim removed 5 bases at V and 4 bases at J, leaving 6 bases unmatched. CDR3 sequence reads: CASSLQGTGGYGYTF. The CDR3 DNA reads TGTGCCAGCAGCCTCCAAGGGACAGGGGGCTATGGCTACACCTTC.

The chain joins TRBV7-2 to TRBJ1-1; the D gene is possibly TRBD1 (5 bases). This CDR3 spans 14 amino acids. CDR1 and CDR2 (germline): SGHTA, FQGNSA. V shed 1 base and J shed 5 bases, with 11 bases lying between them. CDR3 sequence: CASSLVTGATEAFF. The CDR3 bases are TGTGCCAGCAGCTTAGTTACTGGGGCTACTGAAGCTTTCTTT. The variable domain in full, completed from reference TRBV7-2 and TRBJ1-1, reads GAGVSQSPSNKVTEKGKDVELRCDPISGHTALYWYRQSLGQGLEFLIYFQGNSAPDKSGLPSDRFSAERTGGSVSTLTIQRTQQEDSAVYLCASSLVTGATEAFFGQGTRLTVV.

V is TRBV6-5 and J is TRBJ1-1; TRBD1 matches at 10 bases. V trimming: 5 bases; J trimming: 4 bases; junction bases outside the gene matches: 4. The CDR3 has 14 residues. CDR1 and CDR2 from the germline V gene are MNHEY and SVGAGI. CDR3 nucleotide sequence: TGTGCCAGCAGTGCCCGGACAGGGGGCACTGAAGCTTTCTTT. This sequence encodes CASSARTGGTEAFF.

The V gene is TRBV15, the J gene TRBJ1-1, with D perhaps matching TRBD1 (5 bases). From germline, CDR1 is LNHNV and CDR2 YYDKDF (reference sequence). With 3 bases removed from V and 4 bases from J, the gap between germline ends came to 15 bases. The CDR3 is made up of 15 amino acids. The CDR3 region has the DNA TGTGCCACCAGCAGGAAGGGGAGGGGACCCACTGAAGCTTTCTTT. It translates to CATSRKGRGPTEAFF.

The gene calls are TRBV19 and TRBJ2-6, with D perhaps TRBD2 (6 bases). This CDR3 is built from 17 residues. Trimming took 3 bases from V and 2 from J, leaving 14 bases between them. Germline CDR1 is LNHDA and CDR2 is SQIVND (reference sequence). CDR3 nucleotides: TGTGCCAGTAGTATCGGAACGGGAGTCGCTGGGGCCAACGTCCTGACTTTC. This codes for CASSIGTGVAGANVLTF.

The chain couples TRBV10-3 to TRBJ1-2, with D perhaps matching TRBD1 (5 bases). The germline CDR1 and CDR2 sequences are ENHRY and SYGVKD. This CDR3 has 14 residues. The V and J ends lost 0 bases and 7 bases respectively, with 12 bases between them. The CDR3 DNA reads as TGTGCCATCAGTGAGTCGGTCGGGGGAAGTGGCTACACCTTC. This sequence encodes CAISESVGGSGYTF.

The chain has TRBV5-6 and TRBJ2-1; 14 nucleotides align to TRBD2. J was trimmed by 7 bases and V by 2 bases; bases with no gene match: 2. This CDR3 has 15 amino acids. The V gene's germline CDR1 is SGHDT and CDR2 YYEEEE. This CDR3 is CASSLRTSGRNEQFF. CDR3 in DNA: TGTGCCAGCAGCTTAAGGACTAGCGGGAGGAATGAGCAGTTCTTC.